This entry lists 27 T cell receptor beta chains sequenced from one sample in a study of blood T cell repertoires in COVID-19. Some clones are missing from TCRdb's copy, which holds only in-frame ones; the method was immunoSEQ multiplex PCR. The sample yields around 450,000 clones, around 91% seen once. Sequencing used PBMCs or T cells enriched from blood (not recorded which). The receptor source for this set is a man younger than 35 who had recovered from COVID-19.

The chain combines TRBV2 with TRBJ1-5; D is perhaps TRBD1 (5 bases). The CDR3 extends over 14 amino acids. Trimming stripped 8 bases from V and 2 bases from J, with 13 bases between. CDR1 is SNHLY and CDR2 is FYNNEI in the germline V gene. CDR3 coding DNA: TGTGCCAGCGCTAAGGGGAACGGCAATCAGCCCCAGCATTTT. This translates into CASAKGNGNQPQHF.

The rearrangement joins TRBV29-1 to TRBJ1-4, with D maybe TRBD1 (5 bases). CDR3 length equals 15 residues. Germline loops: CDR1 SQVTM, CDR2 ANQGSEA. V gave up 6 bases and J gave up 1 base, with 15 bases separating them. CDR3 residues: CSVGGRVGTNEKLFF. CDR3 nucleotides: TGCAGCGTGGGCGGCAGGGTCGGAACTAATGAAAAACTGTTTTTT.

This clone was detected only a few times. V usage is TRBV11-2 and J usage is TRBJ1-2; a weak D match, TRBD1 (6 bases). V lost 5 bases and J lost 4, with 14 bases in between. Germline CDR1 and CDR2: SGHAT and FQNNGV. CDR3 length equals 14 residues. The CDR3 is CASSRQVSSYGYTF. The CDR3, as DNA: TGTGCCAGCAGCCGACAGGTATCTTCCTATGGCTACACCTTC.

The rearrangement uses TRBV29-1 and TRBJ2-7; 10 positions match TRBD2. Germline values: CDR1 SQVTM, CDR2 ANQGSEA. The CDR3 consists of 13 residues. J gave up 5 bases and V 5 bases, and 6 bases lay outside the gene matches. The CDR3 loop reads CSVQLAGVNEQYF. CDR3 DNA: TGCAGCGTTCAGCTAGCGGGAGTGAACGAGCAGTACTTC.

The rearrangement joins TRBV2 to TRBJ1-3, with D uncertain. Germline V lookup: CDR1 SNHLY, CDR2 FYNNEI. The germline V and J ends were trimmed by 3 bases and 0 bases, with 12 bases remaining between them. The CDR3 spans 16 residues. The CDR3 DNA follows: TGTGCCAGCAGTGACCGGGTGCGGAGCTCTGGAAACACCATATATTTT. Its translation: CASSDRVRSSGNTIYF.

V and J are TRBV30 and TRBJ1-4, with D maybe TRBD1 (6 bases). This CDR3 contains 14 residues. In germline, CDR1 is GTSNPN, CDR2 SVGIG (reference sequence). Trimming removed 2 bases from V and 5 bases from J, with 12 bases in between. DNA for the CDR3: TGTGCCTGGAGTACGGGACACCAGAATGAAAAACTGTTTTTT. It translates to CAWSTGHQNEKLFF.

This chain uses TRBV7-9 with TRBJ1-4; possibly TRBD1 for D (6 bases). This CDR3 is 15 amino acids long. In germline, CDR1 is SEHNR, CDR2 FQNEAQ (reference sequence). The V and J ends lost 1 base and 4 bases respectively, with 10 bases between them. The CDR3, as DNA: TGTGCCAGCAGCTTAGTTTACAGGGTTAATGAAAAACTGTTTTTT. This codes for CASSLVYRVNEKLFF.

The CDR3 here is CASRQLEKLFF. The CDR3 coding sequence is TGTGCCAGCAGACAGCTAGAAAAACTGTTTTTT. The chain is built from TRBV16 and TRBJ1-4; D not resolved. CDR3 length: 11 residues. The germline V gene encodes CDR1 KGHSY and CDR2 FQNENV. V lost 6 bases and J lost 8, with 7 bases in between.

The V call is TRBV5-1, the J call TRBJ2-5; 7 bases are shared with TRBD1. The ends lost 7 bases at V and 1 base at J; junction bases unmatched: 10. The length of the CDR3 is 15 residues. The germline V gene has CDR1 SGHRS and CDR2 YFSETQ. CDR3: CASGRQGGPQETQYF. Written as DNA, the CDR3 is TGCGCCAGCGGACGACAGGGTGGGCCCCAAGAGACCCAGTACTTC.

V and J are TRBV7-8 and TRBJ1-5, with D maybe TRBD1 (6 bases). The CDR3 totals 15 residues. Per germline, CDR1 SGHVS and CDR2 FQNEAQ. V gave up 5 bases and J gave up 4 bases, with 15 bases separating them. DNA of the CDR3: TGTGCCAGCAGCATACAGGGAAGTGGGAATCAGCCCCAGCATTTT. Amino acids: CASSIQGSGNQPQHF.

The chain employs TRBV19 and TRBJ1-1; no definite D call. The CDR3 is made up of 13 amino acids. V dropped 3 bases and J dropped 5 bases, with 10 bases sitting between them. Germline assignment: CDR1 LNHDA and CDR2 SQIVND (reference sequence). The CDR3 sequence: CASSIFRGTEAFF. Here the CDR3 DNA reads TGTGCCAGTAGTATTTTTCGAGGGACTGAAGCTTTCTTT.

The V call is TRBV19, the J call TRBJ1-1; TRBD1 matches at 10 bases. V gave up 3 bases and J gave up 5 bases; unmatched junction bases: 6. The V gene's germline CDR1 is LNHDA and CDR2 SQIVND (reference sequence). This CDR3 is 15 amino acids long. The CDR3 reads CASSMTGGLGTEAFF. CDR3 bases: TGTGCCAGTAGTATGACAGGGGGCCTTGGGACTGAAGCTTTCTTT.

The chain joins TRBV6-5 to TRBJ1-1; maybe TRBD1 (5 bases). Per the germline V gene, CDR1 is MNHEY and CDR2 is SVGAGI. The CDR3 loop spans 15 amino acids. Trimming cost V 0 bases and J 1 base, with 9 bases left between them. The chain's CDR3 is CASSYSTDRNTEAFF. The DNA for the CDR3 is TGTGCCAGCAGTTACTCGACAGATAGGAACACTGAAGCTTTCTTT.

This rearrangement joins TRBV7-4 to TRBJ2-7; D is unclear. Germline assignment: CDR1 SGHVT and CDR2 SQSDAQ. The ends were cut back, 3 bases at V and 0 bases at J, with 9 bases in the middle. The CDR3 has 14 residues. CDR3 loop: CASSFRGSSYEQYF. In DNA, the CDR3 is TGTGCCAGCAGCTTTCGAGGTAGCTCCTACGAGCAGTACTTC.

The chain carries TRBV5-4 and TRBJ1-2; 9 bases agree with TRBD1. Germline loops: CDR1 SGHNT, CDR2 YYREEE (reference sequence). CDR3 size: 14 residues. V was pared by 3 bases and J by 7 bases, with 7 bases of the junction left unmatched. The CDR3 reads CASSSGTGWFGYTF. The CDR3 bases are TGTGCCAGCAGCTCCGGGACAGGGTGGTTTGGCTACACCTTC.

This clone has just a few counts. V gene TRBV9 combines with J gene TRBJ1-2; D might be TRBD1 (6 bases). This CDR3 spans 12 amino acids. The germline V and J ends were trimmed by 0 bases and 7 bases, with 7 bases remaining between them. The germline CDR1 and CDR2 sequences are SGDLS and YYNGEE. The chain's CDR3 is CASSVVQGGYTF. CDR3 in DNA: TGTGCCAGCAGCGTAGTACAGGGTGGCTACACCTTC.

The chain couples TRBV2 to TRBJ2-1; perhaps TRBD2 as D (6 bases). The CDR3 extends over 11 amino acids. Per germline, CDR1 SNHLY and CDR2 FYNNEI. The germline V and J ends were trimmed by 4 bases and 15 bases, with 13 bases remaining between them. CDR3 amino acids: CASSVSSDRFF. The CDR3 DNA reads TGTGCCAGCAGTGTTTCTAGCGATCGGTTCTTC.

This sequence joins TRBV3-1 (or the pseudogene TRBV3-2) and TRBJ1-1; D gene ambiguous. This CDR3 spans 18 amino acids. The germline V gene has CDR1 LGHDT and CDR2 YNNKEL (reference sequence). Trimming pared 4 bases from V and 0 bases from J, leaving 21 bases between. CDR3 region: CASSPDGREDFLNTEAFF. The CDR3 DNA is TGTGCCAGCAGCCCAGACGGCAGAGAGGACTTCTTGAACACTGAAGCTTTCTTT.

The J gene is TRBJ1-2, the V gene TRBV29-1; TRBD1 matches at 7 bases. The CDR3 spans 15 residues. With V trimmed by 4 bases and J by 0 bases, 8 bases remained unmatched. Germline CDR1 SQVTM, CDR2 ANQGSEA. CDR3 coding DNA: TGCAGCGTTGTCGCAGGGGGGAACACTAACTATGGCTACACCTTC. The encoded protein is CSVVAGGNTNYGYTF. Full variable domain (missing parts from reference TRBV29-1 and TRBJ1-2): SAVISQKPSRDICQRGTSLTIQCQVDSQVTMMFWYRQQPGQSLTLIATANQGSEATYESGFVIDKFPISRPNLTFSTLTVSNMSPEDSSIYLCSVVAGGNTNYGYTFGSGTRLTVV.

This clone was seen only a few times. The chain uses TRBV7-9 and TRBJ1-2, with D possibly TRBD1 on 5 matching bases. The CDR3 length is 14 residues. CDR1 is SEHNR and CDR2 is FQNEAQ in the germline V gene (reference sequence). V was pared by 1 base and J by 4 bases, with 10 bases between. The CDR3 DNA reads as TGTGCCAGCAGCTTAGAGACAGTCTCCTATGGCTACACCTTC. Translating it yields CASSLETVSYGYTF.

The genes are TRBV11-3 and TRBJ1-1; D may be TRBD1 (5 bases). The CDR3 has 15 residues. Germline values: CDR1 SGHNT, CDR2 YENEEA. V shed 5 bases and J shed 3 bases, with 16 bases lying between them. The CDR3 DNA sequence: TGTGCCAGCAGCGGTCAGACAGCCCTCGACACTGAAGCTTTCTTT. Amino acids: CASSGQTALDTEAFF.

The chain recombines TRBV6-4 with TRBJ1-5; maybe TRBD1 (6 bases). Germline CDR1 and CDR2: MRHNA and SNTAGT. The CDR3 covers 14 residues. V gave up 3 bases and J gave up 6 bases, with 12 bases separating them. The CDR3 region is CASSEGALSQPQHF. In DNA, the CDR3 is TGTGCCAGCAGTGAGGGGGCACTATCTCAGCCCCAGCATTTT.

The J gene is TRBJ2-1, the V gene TRBV6-1; possible D gene TRBD1, 5 bases. This CDR3 has 15 amino acids. Germline V gives CDR1 MNHNS, CDR2 SASEGT. V was shortened by 2 bases and J by 2 bases, with 10 bases between the two germline ends. The CDR3 sequence: CASSELGVPYNEQFF. The CDR3, as DNA: TGTGCCAGCAGTGAACTAGGGGTCCCCTACAATGAGCAGTTCTTC.

This chain uses TRBV9 with TRBJ1-1; possible D gene TRBD1, 6 bases. Germline assignment: CDR1 SGDLS and CDR2 YYNGEE. This CDR3 has 15 residues. Trimming cost V 4 bases and J 1 base, with 14 bases left between them. CDR3 loop: CASSTVQGPNTEAFF. In DNA form, the CDR3 reads TGTGCCAGCAGCACCGTACAGGGACCGAACACTGAAGCTTTCTTT.

The chain carries TRBV11-2 and TRBJ2-3, with 7 bases identical to TRBD2. CDR1 and CDR2 (germline): SGHAT, FQNNGV. V lost 3 bases and J lost 5; bases outside the gene matches: 11. The CDR3 is made up of 16 amino acids. The CDR3 region has the DNA TGTGCCAGCAGCTTGGACCCCTGGGGGGGGGTAGATACGCAGTATTTT. It codes for CASSLDPWGGVDTQYF.

The chain uses TRBV27 and TRBJ2-1, with TRBD1 as a possible D gene (8 bases). Trimming left V 5 bases short and J 5 bases short, with 19 bases between. The CDR3 has 16 amino acids. Germline-derived CDR1 and CDR2 are MNHEY and SMNVEV (reference sequence). The CDR3 is CASSRTGGGTHNEQFF. CDR3 bases: TGTGCCAGCAGTCGAACAGGGGGGGGGACCCACAATGAGCAGTTCTTC.

The J gene is TRBJ2-6, the V gene TRBV7-9; the D gene is possibly TRBD1 (5 bases). V was shortened by 6 bases and J by 4 bases, with 22 bases between the two germline ends. Germline V gives CDR1 SEHNR, CDR2 FQNEAQ (reference sequence). The CDR3 contains 18 residues. The CDR3 DNA sequence: TGTGCCAGCAGTCCTCTTCCAGGGCTCAGAACCGGGGCCAACGTCCTGACTTTC. This codes for CASSPLPGLRTGANVLTF.